The source of this T cell receptor (beta chain) is a study of T cell clonotyping in hematopoietic cell transplantation. Study-wide results and limits: Higher Inverse Simpson Index values in graft donor and pretransplant recipient predicted broader posttransplant TCR diversity. After transplant, recipient diversity fell while pathologically expanded clonotypes grew through day 180. Cells were unsorted, so CD4 and CD8 contributions were not separated. Few recipient clonotypes overlapped donors; over 95% were de novo at given depth.

TCRdb keeps only in-frame clones here, not all; method: immunoSEQ multiplex PCR. The sample consists of about 41,000 clones, about 95% of them appearing once. In this sample, this clone turned up once. Its antigen is unknown. Source material: peripheral blood mononuclear cells. This clonotype was obtained from a man younger than 45 in good health. Some clones in this sample may be carry-over from other donors' samples.

The CDR3 DNA reads TGCGCCAGCAGCTTGGAGAAGGGTCCCCAGTACTTC. Translated, it gives CASSLEKGPQYF. V usage is TRBV5-1 and J usage is TRBJ2-5; D remains ambiguous. Deletions cut 0 bases from V and 9 bases from J, with 9 bases between. Germline V gene lookup returns CDR1 SGHRS and CDR2 YFSETQ. The CDR3 loop spans 12 amino acids.